The present T cell receptor beta chain was sequenced within a study of long-term antiretroviral therapy in people with HIV. Broader study findings: Specimens of blood were obtained during about 2004 to 2018, possibly under older ART regimens. Researchers lacked any data on ART adherence, viral resistance or therapy changes. Clones that had undergone expansion before ART prevailed in the repertoire throughout all time points.

In regard to this clone: Its antigen remains unidentified.

This CDR3 has 14 residues. Germline CDR1 MNHEY, CDR2 SVGAGI. The V and J ends lost 7 bases and 4 bases respectively, with 16 bases between them. The run of the v3.0 immunoSEQ assay was at survey level. Sequencing aimed at roughly 40,000-55,000 T-cell genomes per sample. Sequenced by immunoSEQ multiplex PCR; TCRdb stores in-frame clones only, minus some. The sample shows 20,000 to 30,000 clones, around 85% of them seen only once. The chain combines TRBV6-5 with TRBJ2-5; TRBD1 is a possible D gene (6 bases). The sequencing used unsorted PBMCs, collected 2.3 years after starting antiretroviral therapy. The receptor was isolated from a man between 35 and 55 years old with HIV. The CDR3 reads CASTETGRPETQYF. The CDR3 DNA reads TGTGCCAGCACCGAGACAGGTCGGCCAGAGACCCAGTACTTC.